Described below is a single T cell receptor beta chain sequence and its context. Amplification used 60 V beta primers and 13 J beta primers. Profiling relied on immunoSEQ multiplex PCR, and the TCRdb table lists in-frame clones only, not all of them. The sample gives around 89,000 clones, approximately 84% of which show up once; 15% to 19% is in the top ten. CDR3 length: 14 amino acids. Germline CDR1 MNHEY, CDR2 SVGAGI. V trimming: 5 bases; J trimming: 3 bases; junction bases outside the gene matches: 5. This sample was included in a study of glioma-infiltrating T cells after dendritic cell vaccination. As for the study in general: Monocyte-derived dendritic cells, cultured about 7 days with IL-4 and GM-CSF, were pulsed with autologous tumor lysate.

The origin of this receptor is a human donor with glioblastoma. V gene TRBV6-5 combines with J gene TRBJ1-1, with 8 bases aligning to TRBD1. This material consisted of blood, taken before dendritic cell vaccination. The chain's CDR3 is CASSPGQGYTEAFF. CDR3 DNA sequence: TGTGCCAGCAGTCCCGGACAGGGTTACACTGAAGCTTTCTTT.